The source of this T cell receptor beta chain is a study of blood T cell repertoires in COVID-19. Whole-study context: Material from acute and convalescent COVID-19 was sourced from the United States, Italy and Spain. In each case, the material was cDNA or gDNA derived from T cells, B-cell-depleted T cells, or PBMCs.

TCRdb keeps only in-frame clones here, not all; method: immunoSEQ multiplex PCR. The table has around 70,000 clones, around 82% seen once. Ten or more counts support this clone. Other nucleotide sequences from this sample produce the same CDR3. Germline CDR1 MNHEY, CDR2 SVGEGT. V shed 2 bases, J shed 1 base, and the junction held 7 bases outside the gene matches. This CDR3 contains 17 residues. This TCR derives from a human donor in a cohort sampled during active COVID-19. This chain links TRBV6-2 or TRBV6-3 with TRBJ2-4, with 8 bases identical to TRBD1. Sequenced: peripheral blood. The chain's CDR3 is CASSYNPGGPAKNIQYF. Written as DNA, the CDR3 is TGTGCCAGCAGTTACAACCCAGGGGGCCCGGCCAAAAACATTCAGTACTTC.